Below, one T cell receptor beta chain is given with its context. The sample holds a few counts of this clonotype. Its antigen remains undetermined. Base quality data are lacking; no much larger clone is found one base away. The junction carries 21 bases between V and J, which are trimmed by 3 bases and 4 bases respectively. Counted from cysteine to phenylalanine, this CDR3 has 16 amino acids. Just the 48-base CDR3 DNA is kept, in frame starting at base 1. CDR1 and CDR2 were assigned from the germline V gene (reference sequence) as DFQATT and SNEGSKA. The data are from a study of identical twins (TCRdb year 2016). Looking at the study overall: To test whether fetal clonotypes persist, the study used deep sequencing on TCR alpha and beta repertoires from monozygotic twins, unrelated adults of various ages, and cord blood. To rule out contamination, replicate twin experiments were performed at different times with different library preparation protocols.

Paper-wide results and their limitations: Because the same donors could not be followed over many years, the conclusions relied on cross-sectional statistical analysis. Abundant cord blood beta clonotypes carried fewer insertions; young adult naive repertoires showed a weaker similar trend, while memory repertoires showed none. Invariant T cells such as MAIT and iNKT could partly confound zero-insertion analyses, although diverse VJ usage argued against such confounding for most clonotypes. Excess twin sharing in beta out-of-frame sequences was weaker because fewer shared sequences lowered the signal-to-noise ratio. Out-of-frame TCR alpha sequences shared between twins showed an excess of low generation-probability sequences compared with coincidental sharing between unrelated individuals. In monozygotic twins, recombination models systematically underestimated out-of-frame TCR alpha sharing, but the models matched the sharing seen between unrelated individuals.

Every donor was a healthy Caucasian. Three pairs of female monozygotic twins, all aged about 18 to 29 years, made up the twin cohort. Peripheral blood mononuclear cells were used as the source from which RNA for TCR libraries was isolated. The library was generated by 5' RACE. TCRdb records Illumina HiSeq 2000 as the sequencer. A universal primer binding site was added through template switching, and the final cDNA carried a unique molecular identifier so that TCR cDNA molecules could be counted accurately. First-strand cDNA for TCR alpha and beta chains was synthesized from specific primers in the conserved constant-segment region. To control for contamination, every cDNA library was double barcoded, receiving both a SMART-Mk sample barcode and Illumina barcodes. TruSeq adapter sequences along with Illumina sample barcodes were introduced in two successive PCR steps. The TCR alpha and beta cDNA libraries were sequenced on the Illumina HiSeq platform using custom primers. The paper's processing steps were these. Unique molecular identifiers were extracted from raw reads with MiGEC, and CDR3 positions were determined with MiXCR. Recombination models were inferred per individual with the repgenHMM and IGoR tools using an EM algorithm. The tcR package in R was used for shared clonotype analysis, with sharing normalized by the product of cloneset sizes. To study raw recombination free of thymic and clonal selection effects, out-of-frame nonproductive sequences were analyzed. TCRdb reworked the public reads: Q25 trimming with fastp, MiXCR clone assembly, productive beta chains retained. Identical CDR3 protein sequences are pooled into one entry, listed with their most common genes and DNA. In this record, the V and J calls reflect TCRdb's handling and not the investigators' own analysis. The sample contains about 790,000 distinct CDR3 sequences, around a sixth of them found a single time. Over 10% of the sample is in the top ten clones.

This sample also belongs to another study, concerning T cells expressing NK-cell markers. Looking at the second paper: Three sorted T-cell subsets (CD3+CD56+NKG2C+, CD3+CD56+NKG2C- and CD3+CD56-NKG2C+) from about 8 donors had their TCR beta-chain repertoires profiled. Seven of the eight sequenced donors were HCMV-seropositive and one was HCMV-seronegative. In several experiments an anti-gammadeltaTCR antibody was added to restrict sorting to alphabetaTCR-expressing T cells. In six donors, the dominant CD3+CD56+NKG2C+ clonotypes were among the top 10 CD8+ clonotypes and accounted for roughly 1.0-8% of CD8+ T cells. Those dominant clonotypes were again the most abundant among CD3+CD56-NKG2C+ cells in a handful of donors, at about 25-60.1%. It remained unclear whether the expanded NKG2C-expressing T cell clones were specific for HCMV antigens. The eight sequenced donors were randomly selected healthy volunteers, three men and five women. A commercial ELISA kit detecting HCMV-specific IgG in serum was used to determine HCMV serostatus. For about 6 donors, bulk peripheral blood T-cell repertoires were additionally sequenced from unsorted PBMC. MIGEC handled demultiplexing of the reads and grouping by UMI, while MiTCR was used to assemble and quantify clonotypes. To exclude erroneous sequences, only TCR cDNA sequences supported by at least two reads were retained. The tcR package was used for downstream repertoire analysis, and clonotypes were matched between fractions using CDR3 nucleotide sequence together with V segment. VDJmatch was used to annotate antigen specificity against VDJdb, with one amino acid substitution in CDR3 allowed.

Specimen: PBMCs. This sequence originates from a woman between 18 and 29 years old in good health. The V and J genes are TRBV20-1 and TRBJ1-2; perhaps TRBD1 is the D gene, with 5 bases matching. The CDR3 has the sequence CSASSFPSTASYGYTF. The nucleotide sequence is given as TGCAGTGCTAGTAGTTTCCCCTCGACAGCGAGCTATGGCTACACCTTC.